One and the same sample provided the 30 T cell receptor beta chains below, sequenced in a study of radiation and T cells in renal cell carcinoma. Specified time point: blood 4 weeks post-SBRT, at nephrectomy. As for treatment: 15 Gy SBRT to primary tumor, nephrectomy 4 weeks later. The repertoire was sequenced with immunoSEQ multiplex PCR; TCRdb's copy has only in-frame clones and lacks some. The data hold some 31,000 clones, with 65% to 85% observed a single time. Sequenced material: blood, taken from a patient whose treatment included radiotherapy and nephrectomy. The receptor source for this set is a man aged 55-75 years with renal cell carcinoma.

This clone turned up a few times. The rearrangement joins TRBV4-2 to TRBJ1-1; D uncertain. CDR1 LGHNA and CDR2 YNFKEQ come from the germline V gene. The CDR3 is made up of 14 amino acids. Trimming left V 4 bases short and J 0 bases short, with 9 bases between. In nucleotides, the CDR3 is TGTGCCAGCAGCCGAGACACCATGAACACTGAAGCTTTCTTT. Translating it yields CASSRDTMNTEAFF.

Written as DNA, the CDR3 is TGTGCTAGTGGCCCGGGACGGCAAAATCAGCCCCAGCATTTT. It codes for CASGPGRQNQPQHF. The chain has TRBV12-5 and TRBJ1-5, with TRBD1 as a possible D gene (5 bases). V was pared by 6 bases and J by 4 bases, with 13 bases between. Germline V gives CDR1 LGHNT, CDR2 FRNRAP. The CDR3 totals 14 residues.

The V gene is TRBV19, the J gene TRBJ1-1; D gene unclear. V was shortened by 5 bases and J by 6 bases, with 16 bases between the two germline ends. Germline lookup yields CDR1 LNHDA and CDR2 SQIVND (reference sequence). This CDR3 region has 14 residues. The CDR3 DNA reads TGTGCCAGTAGTGACCTCTTCGACGGGGCTGAAGCTTTCTTT. This codes for CASSDLFDGAEAFF.

This chain's CDR3 is CASSLGGGMNTEAFF. DNA for the CDR3: TGTGCCAGCAGCTTGGGAGGCGGGATGAACACTGAAGCTTTCTTT. The chain couples TRBV5-4 to TRBJ1-1; D gene ambiguous. The CDR3 has 15 residues. Deletions cut 0 bases from V and 0 bases from J, with 9 bases between. Germline assignment: CDR1 SGHNT and CDR2 YYREEE (reference sequence).

The chain has TRBV7-9 and TRBJ2-1; 14 bases match TRBD2. Germline V gene sequence: CDR1 SEHNR, CDR2 FQNEAQ (reference sequence). Unmatched junction bases numbered 9, after V lost 5 bases and J lost 9 bases. CDR3 length: 16 amino acids. The chain's CDR3 is CASSRRLAGGPGEQFF. CDR3 coding DNA: TGTGCCAGCAGCCGCCGACTAGCGGGAGGGCCGGGTGAGCAGTTCTTC.

In this sample, this clone turned up a few times. The genes are TRBV30 and TRBJ1-4; no clear D gene. CDR3 length: 11 amino acids. Germline V gene data show CDR1 as GTSNPN and CDR2 as SVGIG (reference sequence). The V gene lost 3 bases and the J gene lost 6 bases, with 5 bases spanning the gap. CDR3 nucleotides: TGTGCCTGGAGCCAGGATGAAAAACTGTTTTTT. Translation: CAWSQDEKLFF.

V is TRBV6-6 and J is TRBJ1-4; no firm D call. The CDR3 runs to 14 residues. V lost 0 bases and J lost 12, with 14 bases in between. Per the germline V gene, CDR1 is MNHNY and CDR2 is SVGAGI (reference sequence). CDR3 loop: CASSYSSAPEELFF. CDR3 in DNA: TGTGCCAGCAGTTACTCGTCAGCACCTGAGGAACTGTTTTTT.

The chain is built from TRBV5-6 and TRBJ2-5; 7 bases agree with TRBD1. The germline CDR1 and CDR2 sequences are SGHDT and YYEEEE. With V trimmed by 3 bases and J by 5 bases, 10 bases remained unmatched. The CDR3 has 15 residues. The CDR3 sequence is CASSSGQTWGETQYF. The DNA of the CDR3 is TGTGCCAGCAGCTCGGGACAGACGTGGGGGGAGACCCAGTACTTC.

The rearrangement uses TRBV29-1 and TRBJ2-5; 15 nucleotides align to TRBD2. The CDR3 covers 13 residues. The trim removed 7 bases at V and 7 bases at J, leaving 4 bases unmatched. Germline lookup yields CDR1 SQVTM and CDR2 ANQGSEA. The CDR3 DNA follows: TGCAGCGGCGGACTAGCGGGAGGGGGGACCCAGTACTTC. It yields the protein CSGGLAGGGTQYF.

The table lists this clone with a few counts. One end of the junction is discordant with germline, which a read error may explain. This sequence joins TRBV7-9 and TRBJ2-5, with a weak D call TRBD1 (5 bases). This CDR3 has 13 residues. Germline CDR1 SEHNR, CDR2 FQNEAQ (reference sequence). The CDR3 DNA sequence: TGTGCTAGCAGCTTAGTGCAGGGAGAGACCCAGTACTTC. It specifies CASSLVQGETQYF.

The CDR3, as DNA: TGTGCCAGCAGCCCTACCGGGACTCCCTACAATGAGCAGTTCTTC. It translates to CASSPTGTPYNEQFF. The rearrangement uses TRBV9 and TRBJ2-1, with D perhaps TRBD2 (6 bases). This CDR3 is 15 amino acids long. The V and J ends lost 4 bases and 2 bases respectively, with 13 bases between them. Germline V CDR1 and CDR2: SGDLS, YYNGEE.

The chain is built from TRBV7-2 and TRBJ1-6; D is unresolved. Trimming cost V 5 bases and J 3 bases, with 8 bases left between them. In germline, CDR1 is SGHTA, CDR2 FQGNSA. This CDR3 spans 14 amino acids. The CDR3 region has the DNA TGTGCCAGCAGCCAACTTAGCTATAATTCACCCCTCCACTTT. Encoded protein: CASSQLSYNSPLHF.

The V and J genes are TRBV30 and TRBJ1-2; no clear D gene. Deletions cut 4 bases from V and 4 bases from J, with 13 bases between. Looked up from germline, CDR1 is GTSNPN and CDR2 is SVGIG (reference sequence). CDR3 length: 13 residues. The CDR3 here is CAWNWAGIYGYTF. CDR3 bases: TGTGCCTGGAACTGGGCGGGGATCTATGGCTACACCTTC. Filled out from reference TRBV30 and TRBJ1-2, the complete variable domain reads SQTIHQWPATLVQPVGSPLSLECTVEGTSNPNLYWYRQAAGRGLQLLFYSVGIGQISSEVPQNLSASRPQDRQFILSSKKLLLSDSGFYLCAWNWAGIYGYTFGSGTRLTVV.

This clone was recorded once. The CDR3 reads CSVEVWGGGDEQYF. In DNA, the CDR3 is TGCAGCGTTGAAGTGTGGGGGGGCGGCGACGAGCAGTACTTC. The J gene is TRBJ2-7, the V gene TRBV29-1, with D possibly TRBD2 on 7 matching bases. V lost 1 base to trimming and J lost 5 bases, with 15 bases between them. In germline, CDR1 is SQVTM, CDR2 ANQGSEA. The CDR3 extends over 14 amino acids.

The chain uses TRBV29-1 and TRBJ2-7, with a weak D call TRBD1 (5 bases). Deletions cut 6 bases from V and 0 bases from J, with 12 bases between. Germline CDR1 reads SQVTM; CDR2 reads ANQGSEA. The CDR3 sequence is 13 residues long. DNA for the CDR3: TGCAGCGTCGGTCAGGGCAACTCCTACGAGCAGTACTTC. Translated: CSVGQGNSYEQYF.

V is TRBV29-1 and J is TRBJ2-3; 10 bases match TRBD1. Germline V gene data show CDR1 as SQVTM and CDR2 as ANQGSEA. This CDR3 spans 14 amino acids. After removal of 7 bases from V and 3 bases from J, the junction contained 7 bases not matched to a gene. The CDR3 protein is CSAEPGQGTDTQYF. CDR3 bases: TGCAGCGCCGAACCGGGACAGGGGACAGATACGCAGTATTTT.

The gene calls are TRBV15 and TRBJ1-2; TRBD1 agrees at 7 bases. Unmatched junction bases numbered 10, after V lost 0 bases and J lost 6 bases. The CDR3 runs 16 residues. CDR1 and CDR2 (germline): LNHNV, YYDKDF (reference sequence). In DNA form, the CDR3 reads TGTGCCACCAGCAGAGATCCAACCTCACAGGGGAATGGCTACACCTTC. As protein: CATSRDPTSQGNGYTF.

The rearrangement uses TRBV2 and TRBJ2-7; TRBD1 aligns across 9 bases. The CDR3 loop spans 14 amino acids. The J segment lost 6 bases and the V segment lost 7 bases, leaving 10 bases of the junction unmatched. Germline CDR1 reads SNHLY; CDR2 reads FYNNEI. The CDR3: CASTRGQGVSEQYF. The CDR3, as DNA: TGTGCCAGCACCAGGGGACAGGGAGTCTCCGAGCAGTACTTC.

The chain combines TRBV6-6 with TRBJ2-3; TRBD1 matches 12 bases. This CDR3 comprises 16 residues. Unmatched junction bases numbered 5, after V lost 5 bases and J lost 2 bases. Germline loops: CDR1 MNHNY, CDR2 SVGAGI (reference sequence). This CDR3 reads CASSTGDRGLTDTQYF. The CDR3, as DNA: TGTGCCAGCAGTACAGGGGACAGGGGGCTCACAGATACGCAGTATTTT.

This clone was seen a handful of times. The gene calls are TRBV6-5 and TRBJ2-1; 9 bases fit TRBD2. CDR1 is MNHEY, CDR2 SVGAGI, per germline. V gave up 0 bases and J gave up 5 bases; unmatched junction bases: 2. CDR3 size: 15 residues. The CDR3 protein is CASSYSTSGHNEQFF. The CDR3 DNA sequence: TGTGCCAGCAGTTACTCGACTAGCGGACACAATGAGCAGTTCTTC.

The V call is TRBV5-4, the J call TRBJ2-7, with 10 bases fitting TRBD2. V lost 3 bases, J lost 9 bases, and 15 bases stayed unmatched. This CDR3 spans 16 amino acids. Germline loops: CDR1 SGHNT, CDR2 YYREEE (reference sequence). The CDR3 DNA is TGTGCCAGCAGCTCCACCCGGAGCGGGAGGGCCAGAGGGCAGTACTTC. It codes for CASSSTRSGRARGQYF.

The V call is TRBV18, the J call TRBJ1-2; no clear D gene. This CDR3 spans 14 amino acids. From germline, CDR1 is KGHSH and CDR2 LQKENI. Trimming removed 3 bases from V and 1 base from J, with 9 bases in between. DNA for the CDR3: TGTGCCAGCTCACCGGTTGATTTTAACTATGGCTACACCTTC. Residues: CASSPVDFNYGYTF.

This chain joins TRBV5-6 and TRBJ2-1, with 8 positions matching TRBD1. V lost 7 bases, J lost 4 bases, and 7 bases stayed unmatched. This CDR3 comprises 14 residues. CDR1 is SGHDT and CDR2 is YYEEEE in the germline V gene. The CDR3 coding sequence is TGTGCCAGCTTTGCCGGGACAGGTTACAATGAGCAGTTCTTC. This sequence encodes CASFAGTGYNEQFF.

V gene TRBV30 combines with J gene TRBJ2-3, with TRBD2 identical over 7 bases. The germline gives CDR1 GTSNPN, CDR2 SVGIG (reference sequence). The V gene end was trimmed by 3 bases and the J gene end by 5 bases; junction bases not matched to a gene: 5. This CDR3 is built from 13 residues. The DNA for the CDR3 is TGTGCCTGGAGGGGGGGGAGGAGAGATACGCAGTATTTT. Translated: CAWRGGRRDTQYF.

The J gene is TRBJ2-7, the V gene TRBV2; 7 positions agree with TRBD1. Germline V gene data show CDR1 as SNHLY and CDR2 as FYNNEI. The CDR3 contains 15 residues. V was clipped by 3 bases and J by 5 bases; unmatched bases: 10. CDR3 in amino acids: CASSEADRVRDEQYF. The CDR3 DNA is TGTGCCAGCAGTGAGGCCGACAGGGTTCGGGACGAGCAGTACTTC. The full variable domain, in which reference TRBV2 and TRBJ2-7 provide the parts outside the CDR3, is EPEVTQTPSHQVTQMGQEVILRCVPISNHLYFYWYRQILGQKVEFLVSFYNNEISEKSEIFDDQFSVERPDGSNFTLKIRSTKLEDSAMYFCASSEADRVRDEQYFGPGTRLTVT.

V and J are TRBV18 and TRBJ2-7; 7 nucleotides line up with TRBD1. V was clipped by 6 bases and J by 4 bases; unmatched bases: 9. This CDR3 is 14 amino acids long. Germline-derived CDR1 and CDR2 are KGHSH and LQKENI. CDR3 nucleotides: TGTGCCAGCTCCCAAGGGGGCAGGGAATACGAGCAGTACTTC. It encodes CASSQGGREYEQYF.

The chain has TRBV29-1 and TRBJ2-1; 12 nucleotides line up with TRBD2. The CDR3 runs 14 residues. V was pared by 4 bases and J by 6 bases, with 4 bases of the junction left unmatched. The germline gives CDR1 SQVTM, CDR2 ANQGSEA. The DNA for the CDR3 is TGCAGCGTTGGCCCTAGCGGGAGGGGCAATGAGCAGTTCTTC. Protein sequence: CSVGPSGRGNEQFF.

The J gene is TRBJ2-2, the V gene TRBV19, with D possibly TRBD1 on 6 matching bases. Trimming removed 3 bases at V and 4 bases at J, with 12 bases between. Germline assignment: CDR1 LNHDA and CDR2 SQIVND (reference sequence). The length of the CDR3 is 15 residues. In DNA form, the CDR3 reads TGTGCCAGTAGTATCCCGAGGACAGCCACCGGGGAGCTGTTTTTT. Amino acid sequence: CASSIPRTATGELFF.

This clone was recorded a few times. V gene TRBV7-2 combines with J gene TRBJ2-5; D gene uncertain. Germline V gene data show CDR1 as SGHTA and CDR2 as FQGNSA. This CDR3 comprises 13 residues. Trimming removed 7 bases from V and 5 bases from J, with 14 bases in between. DNA for the CDR3: TGTGCCAGCACCCGGGCAAAAGAGGAGACCCAGTACTTC. This encodes CASTRAKEETQYF.

The chain is built from TRBV19 and TRBJ2-1, with TRBD1 identical over 10 bases. Germline assignment: CDR1 LNHDA and CDR2 SQIVND (reference sequence). Germline trimming cut 8 bases from V and 9 bases from J; bases unmatched to any gene: 7. CDR3 length: 13 residues. The CDR3, as DNA: TGTGCCAGTCTCCGGGACAGGGGTGGTGAGCAGTTCTTC. It specifies CASLRDRGGEQFF.